Shown below are 9 T cell receptor beta chains from a single sample sequenced in a study of cytomegalovirus exposure and HLA in healthy donors. The PCR used 60 Vbeta and 13 Jbeta primers. Profiled with immunoSEQ multiplex PCR; TCRdb holds only in-frame clones, not every one. The table for this sample gives about 100,000 clones. Source material: PBMCs. The receptors were sampled from a man aged 45-60 years in good health and CMV-seronegative.

The V gene is TRBV18, the J gene TRBJ2-7; 8 bases match TRBD1. CDR1 KGHSH and CDR2 LQKENI come from the germline V gene. Unmatched junction bases numbered 9, after V lost 3 bases and J lost 5 bases. This CDR3 is built from 15 residues. The CDR3 bases are TGTGCCAGCTCACCCACAGGGGGGCCAAGGAACGAGCAGTACTTC. Residues: CASSPTGGPRNEQYF. The full variable domain, completed using reference TRBV18 and TRBJ2-7, is NAGVMQNPRHLVRRRGQEARLRCSPMKGHSHVYWYRQLPEEGLKFMVYLQKENIIDESGMPKERFSAEFPKEGPSILRIQQVVRGDSAAYFCASSPTGGPRNEQYFGPGTRLTVT.

The chain joins TRBV7-2 to TRBJ2-7; D is perhaps TRBD1 (6 bases). Germline loops: CDR1 SGHTA, CDR2 FQGNSA. This CDR3 is built from 13 residues. Trimming removed 2 bases from V and 4 bases from J, with 9 bases in between. This CDR3 reads CASSLTGLYEQYF. CDR3 DNA: TGTGCCAGCAGCTTAACAGGGTTATACGAGCAGTACTTC. Full variable domain (missing parts from reference TRBV7-2 and TRBJ2-7): GAGVSQSPSNKVTEKGKDVELRCDPISGHTALYWYRQSLGQGLEFLIYFQGNSAPDKSGLPSDRFSAERTGGSVSTLTIQRTQQEDSAVYLCASSLTGLYEQYFGPGTRLTVT.

The chain recombines TRBV9 with TRBJ1-2, with D unclear. CDR1 SGDLS and CDR2 YYNGEE come from the germline V gene. V shed 3 bases and J shed 7 bases, with 19 bases lying between them. The length of the CDR3 is 15 residues. The CDR3 spells CASSALDGRNSGYTF. Written as DNA, the CDR3 is TGTGCCAGCAGCGCCCTGGACGGGAGGAACAGTGGCTACACCTTC.

As to this clone: The sample carries other DNA sequences with the same CDR3. This chain connects TRBV5-4 to TRBJ1-1; D gene ambiguous. Germline CDR1 reads SGHNT; CDR2 reads YYREEE (reference sequence). The CDR3 length is 12 residues. Trimming removed 4 bases at V and 11 bases at J, with 15 bases between. This chain's CDR3 is CASSVDSRSAFF. The CDR3, as DNA: TGTGCCAGCAGCGTGGACTCCCGGTCGGCTTTCTTT.

The chain combines TRBV15 with TRBJ1-2; a weak D match, TRBD1 (6 bases). With 5 bases removed from V and 2 bases from J, the gap between germline ends came to 9 bases. Per the germline V gene, CDR1 is LNHNV and CDR2 is YYDKDF (reference sequence). The CDR3 spans 13 residues. In nucleotides, the CDR3 is TGTGCCACCAGCCACGGACAGAACTATGGCTACACCTTC. Translated, it gives CATSHGQNYGYTF.

With regard to this clone: Other nucleotide sequences from this sample produce the same CDR3. The chain has TRBV6-5 and TRBJ2-7; 9 bases are a match to TRBD1. The CDR3 sequence is 14 residues long. Germline lookup yields CDR1 MNHEY and CDR2 SVGAGI. The trim removed 6 bases at V and 4 bases at J, leaving 7 bases unmatched. Written as DNA, the CDR3 is TGTGCCAGCAGCTCCGGGACAGGGCCATACGAGCAGTACTTC. Encoded protein: CASSSGTGPYEQYF.

The chain employs TRBV5-1 and TRBJ2-1, with TRBD1 as a possible D gene (8 bases). CDR3 length: 16 amino acids. Trimming removed 4 bases from V and 3 bases from J, with 17 bases in between. Germline values: CDR1 SGHRS, CDR2 YFSETQ. CDR3: CASSPVGGTGYNEQFF. The CDR3 DNA sequence: TGCGCCAGCAGCCCGGTGGGGGGGACAGGCTACAATGAGCAGTTCTTC.

The chain couples TRBV30 to TRBJ1-2, with D unresolved. Germline CDR1 GTSNPN, CDR2 SVGIG (reference sequence). This CDR3 has 13 amino acids. Trimming left V 1 base short and J 8 bases short, with 14 bases between. The CDR3, as DNA: TGTGCCTGGAGTGAGGGAGTACCCTACGGCTACACCTTC. Its translation is CAWSEGVPYGYTF.

The chain uses TRBV7-2 and TRBJ1-3, with TRBD1 matching 7 bases. CDR3 length: 16 residues. Trimming removed 5 bases from V and 0 bases from J; junction bases left unmatched: 7. Germline CDR1 reads SGHTA; CDR2 reads FQGNSA. The CDR3 DNA reads TGTGCCAGCAGCCCGGGACAGACCCTCTCTGGAAACACCATATATTTT. Amino acid sequence: CASSPGQTLSGNTIYF.